These T cell receptor beta chains were read from a single sample in a study of T cells after yellow fever vaccination. TCRdb fed the 5' RACE reads into MiXCR, producing one record per CDR3 protein. The sample holds 550,000 or so distinct CDR3 sequences, about 19% seen once. Source: PBMCs, taken 15 days after the yellow fever booster vaccination. All receptors derive from a man aged 25 to 40 who received the YFV17D yellow fever vaccine. CDR3s include the opening cysteine and the closing phenylalanine or tryptophan. The D gene is left open where the match is weak. Not all rows give a size; the values are once, few, many and, for expanded clones, a class.

CSASPTAAGGKDTQYF | TGCAGTGCTAGTCCGACCGCGGCGGGAGGAAAAGATACGCAGTATTTT | once | TRBV20-1 | TRBD2 | TRBJ2-3
CASSPPTGHLAYEQYF | TGTGCCAGCTCACCACCTACCGGACACCTGGCCTACGAGCAGTACTTC | - | TRBV18 | - | TRBJ2-7
CAIRHPGQGFNEQFF | TGTGCCATCAGGCACCCGGGACAGGGGTTCAATGAGCAGTTCTTC | many | TRBV10-3 | TRBD1 | TRBJ2-1
CSVGVRSYNEQFF | TGCAGCGTTGGAGTCCGTTCCTACAATGAGCAGTTCTTC | few | TRBV29-1 | - | TRBJ2-1
CASSPPSAAGELFF | TGTGCCAGCAGCCCCCCTAGCGCTGCCGGGGAGCTGTTTTTT | - | TRBV4-2 | - | TRBJ2-2
CASSLIVWGQGGNEQFF | TGTGCCAGCAGCTTAATTGTCTGGGGACAGGGGGGGAATGAGCAGTTCTTC | - | TRBV7-9 | TRBD1 | TRBJ2-1
CASSGRDRVSGNEKLFF | TGTGCCAGCAGCGGCCGGGACAGGGTATCGGGTAATGAAAAACTGTTTTTT | - | TRBV7-9 | TRBD1 | TRBJ1-4
CASSPSTGHQFGPQHF | TGTGCCAGCAGCCCATCGACGGGTCATCAATTCGGGCCCCAGCATTTT | - | TRBV28 | - | TRBJ1-5
CASSLQTGINNEQFF | TGTGCCAGCAGCTTACAGACCGGGATAAACAATGAGCAGTTCTTC | - | TRBV7-3 | - | TRBJ2-1
CASSSLTGQRNIQYF | TGTGCCAGCAGCTCCCTAACCGGCCAGAGAAACATTCAGTACTTC | - | TRBV5-5 | - | TRBJ2-4
CASKWRGPSPLHF | TGTGCCAGCAAGTGGAGGGGGCCCTCACCCCTCCACTTT | few | TRBV7-2 | TRBD1 | TRBJ1-6
CSGQGNVGYEQYF | TGCAGCGGACAGGGTAATGTAGGCTACGAGCAGTACTTC | few | TRBV20-1 | TRBD1 | TRBJ2-7
CASSKRRGDFYEQYF | TGTGCCAGCAGCAAACGAAGGGGTGATTTCTACGAGCAGTACTTC | - | TRBV21-1 | - | TRBJ2-7
CASSIIRIGTSGEETQYF | TGTGCCAGTAGTATCATAAGAATAGGGACTAGCGGCGAAGAGACCCAGTACTTC | few | TRBV19 | TRBD2 | TRBJ2-5
CASSYVDRPYEQYF | TGTGCCAGCAGTTACGTTGACAGACCCTACGAGCAGTACTTC | - | TRBV6-5 | - | TRBJ2-7
CASSLGQSGGIQYF | TGTGCCAGCAGCTTAGGCCAGAGCGGAGGCATTCAGTACTTC | once | TRBV7-2 | - | TRBJ2-4
CASSQGYAKNIQYF | TGTGCCAGCAGCCAAGGGTACGCCAAAAACATTCAGTACTTC | - | TRBV9 | - | TRBJ2-4
CSVALEEQFF | TGCAGCGTCGCTTTAGAGGAGCAGTTCTTC | few | TRBV29-1 | - | TRBJ2-1
CASSPGLATGETQYF | TGTGCCAGCTCGCCGGGACTAGCGACGGGAGAGACCCAGTACTTC | once | TRBV18 | TRBD2 | TRBJ2-5
CATSDLTSGSYNEQFF | TGTGCCACCAGCGACCTGACTAGCGGTAGTTACAATGAGCAGTTCTTC | many | TRBV15 | TRBD2 | TRBJ2-1
CASSLGAGAYEQYF | TGTGCCAGCAGCTTAGGCGCAGGGGCCTACGAGCAGTACTTC | few | TRBV7-8 | - | TRBJ2-7
CAIRGYRAGDTQYF | TGTGCCATCAGAGGATACAGGGCGGGAGATACGCAGTATTTT | - | TRBV10-3 | - | TRBJ2-3
CASSLDWASSYNSPLHF | TGTGCCAGCAGTTTAGATTGGGCTAGCTCCTATAATTCACCCCTCCACTTT | few | TRBV27 | - | TRBJ1-6
CASTQRDTQYF | TGTGCCAGCACCCAAAGAGATACGCAGTATTTT | - | TRBV6-2/TRBV6-3 | - | TRBJ2-3
CASSFVNGEQFF | TGTGCCAGCAGTTTTGTAAACGGTGAGCAGTTCTTC | - | TRBV6-5 | - | TRBJ2-1
CASSPAGLAEYEQYF | TGTGCCAGCAGCCCCGCGGGACTAGCGGAATACGAGCAGTACTTC | few | TRBV3-1 | TRBD2 | TRBJ2-7
CASSEAGGKNIQYF | TGTGCCAGCAGTGAAGCGGGGGGCAAAAACATTCAGTACTTC | - | TRBV2 | - | TRBJ2-4
CASSPAVADTQYF | TGTGCCAGCAGCCCCGCAGTCGCAGATACGCAGTATTTT | - | TRBV9 | - | TRBJ2-3
CASIPRAGAWAGNTIYF | TGTGCCAGCATACCCCGGGCGGGGGCATGGGCTGGAAACACCATATATTTT | few | TRBV7-8 | - | TRBJ1-3
CASRAGASTDTQYF | TGCGCCAGCCGCGCGGGAGCTAGCACAGATACGCAGTATTTT | few | TRBV5-1 | TRBD2 | TRBJ2-3
CSALGTSSGNTIYF | TGCAGTGCGTTGGGGACGAGCTCTGGAAACACCATATATTTT | - | TRBV20-1 | - | TRBJ1-3